Reported below is one TCR beta chain. Germline V gives CDR1 SGDLS, CDR2 YYNGEE. The CDR3 runs 14 residues. V shed 0 bases and J shed 7 bases, with 13 bases lying between them. This entry is derived from a study of blood T cell repertoires in COVID-19. TCRdb keeps only in-frame clones here, not all; method: immunoSEQ multiplex PCR. Among tens of thousands of clones listed, roughly 82% were seen once. The receptor was derived from a woman aged 60-70 years with acute or convalescent COVID-19. The chain is built from TRBV9 and TRBJ2-5; D gene unclear. The source material was peripheral blood. CDR3 nucleotides: TGTGCCAGCAGCGTAGATGAATACCCAGGGACCCAGTACTTC. It is translated as CASSVDEYPGTQYF.